This T cell receptor (beta chain) was found in a study of T cell repertoires in cytomegalovirus infection. In the study overall: In public TCR beta signatures, there were indications of both CMV infection and matching HLA type. Study observations and caveats: The response measured ex vivo was dominated by TCR beta clonotypes (HLA-C-restricted and CMV-specific). The cumulative frequency of public TCR beta families distinguished individuals who carried CMV together with the relevant HLA.

In its sample, this clonotype was seen many times. Its antigen is as yet unknown. J lost 0 bases, V lost 4 bases, and 7 bases had no gene match. The CDR3 has 16 amino acids. Germline CDR1 reads SGHRS; CDR2 reads YFSETQ. One entry per CDR3 protein, called by TCRdb with MiXCR from the reads. Here the sample spans 65,000 to 95,000 distinct CDR3 sequences, 3.7% being singletons. This sequence joins TRBV5-1 and TRBJ1-5, with 7 bases lining up with TRBD1. The clonotype was recovered from a human donor in good health (CMV status not recorded). Some clones in this sample may be carry-over from other donors' samples. The sample consisted of PBMCs. This CDR3 is CASSRGTGDSNQPQHF. The CDR3 DNA follows: TGCGCCAGCAGCAGGGGAACAGGGGATAGCAATCAGCCCCAGCATTTT. Based on the CDR3 plus reference TRBV5-1 and TRBJ1-5, the full variable domain is KAGVTQTPRYLIKTRGQQVTLSCSPISGHRSVSWYQQTPGQGLQFLFEYFSETQRNKGNFPGRFSGRQFSNSRSEMNVSTLELGDSALYLCASSRGTGDSNQPQHFGDGTRLSIL.